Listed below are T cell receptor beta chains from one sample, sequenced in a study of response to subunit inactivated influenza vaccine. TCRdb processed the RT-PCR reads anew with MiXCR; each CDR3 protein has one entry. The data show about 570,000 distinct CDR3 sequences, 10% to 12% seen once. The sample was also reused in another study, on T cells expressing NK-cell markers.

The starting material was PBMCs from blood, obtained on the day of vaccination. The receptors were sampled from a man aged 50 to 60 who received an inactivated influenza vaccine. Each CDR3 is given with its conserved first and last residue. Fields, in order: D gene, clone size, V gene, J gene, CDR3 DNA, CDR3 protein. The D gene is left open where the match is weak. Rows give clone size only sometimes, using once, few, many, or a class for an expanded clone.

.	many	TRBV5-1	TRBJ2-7	TGCGCCAGCAGCTTCGGGCCCGCCTCCTACGAGCAGTACTTC	CASSFGPASYEQYF
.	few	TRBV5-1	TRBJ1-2	TGCGCCAGCAGCTTGGTGATTGGAGGGGCAGACTATGGCTACACCTTC	CASSLVIGGADYGYTF
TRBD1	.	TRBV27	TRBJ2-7	TGTGCCAGCAGGTTATCGAACAGGGGGTTGTTCCGCTACGAGCAGTACTTC	CASRLSNRGLFRYEQYF
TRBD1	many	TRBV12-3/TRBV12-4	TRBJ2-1	TGTGCCAGCAGCTTTCACGGGACAGGCAATATCAATGAGCAGTTCTTC	CASSFHGTGNINEQFF
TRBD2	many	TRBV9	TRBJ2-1	TGTGCCAGCAGCGTAGGCGGGAGCTACAATGAGCAGTTCTTC	CASSVGGSYNEQFF
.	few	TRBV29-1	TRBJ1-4	TGCAGCGTTTCCTTGGGGGGACACGCTAATGAAAAACTGTTTTTT	CSVSLGGHANEKLFF
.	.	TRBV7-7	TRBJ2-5	TGTGCTAGCAGCTTAGCGTTCCAGGTGGCAGAGACCCAGTACTTC	CASSLAFQVAETQYF
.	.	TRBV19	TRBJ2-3	TGTGCCAGTAGTATAAGGTACCGTTCCACAGATACGCAGTATTTT	CASSIRYRSTDTQYF
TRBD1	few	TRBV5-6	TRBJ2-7	TGTGCCAGCAGCTACGGACAGGCCTCCTACGAGCAGTACTTC	CASSYGQASYEQYF
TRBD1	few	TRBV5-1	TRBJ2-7	TGCGCCAGCAGCGACGGACAGGGAAGCATCTACGAGCAGTACTTC	CASSDGQGSIYEQYF
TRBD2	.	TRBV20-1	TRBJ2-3	TGCAGTGCTAGAGTACGGCGGACTAGTGGCACAGATACGCAGTATTTT	CSARVRRTSGTDTQYF
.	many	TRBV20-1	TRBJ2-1	TGCAGTGCTAGGTCGCTCTACAATGAGCAGTTCTTC	CSARSLYNEQFF
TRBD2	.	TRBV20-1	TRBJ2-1	TGCAGTGCTAGAGAACTAGCGGGAGGGCCCGGTGAGCAGTTCTTC	CSARELAGGPGEQFF
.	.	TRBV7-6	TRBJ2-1	TGTGCCAGCTCCGACGGGGGGCCATACAATGAGCAGTTCTTC	CASSDGGPYNEQFF
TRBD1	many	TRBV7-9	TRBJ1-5	TGTGCCAGCAGCTTGGGACAGTTGAATCAGCCCCAGCATTTT	CASSLGQLNQPQHF
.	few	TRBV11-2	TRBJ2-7	TGTGCCAGCAGCTTAGATCACTCCAGGACCTACGAGCAGTACTTC	CASSLDHSRTYEQYF
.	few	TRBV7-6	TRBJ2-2	TGTGCCAGCAGCTTATCCAGGGTCGAATCGAACACCGGGGAGCTGTTTTTT	CASSLSRVESNTGELFF
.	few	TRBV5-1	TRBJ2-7	TGCGCCAGCAGCTTGCATCCGGGGCTCAACTACGAGCAGTACTTC	CASSLHPGLNYEQYF
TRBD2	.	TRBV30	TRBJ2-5	TGTGCCTACAGACTAGCGGGATTGAAGACCCAGTACTTC	CAYRLAGLKTQYF
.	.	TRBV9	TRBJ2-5	TGTGCCAGCAGCGTAGACCCGGACGGCCGAGAGAGAGAGACCCAGTACTTC	CASSVDPDGRERETQYF
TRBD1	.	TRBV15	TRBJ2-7	TGTGCCACCAGCCGCCTAGGCGGGGGACAGGGACGCTACGAGCAGTACTTC	CATSRLGGGQGRYEQYF
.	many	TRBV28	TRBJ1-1	TGTGCCAGCAGTTCGGCAGCCACTGAAGCTTTCTTT	CASSSAATEAFF
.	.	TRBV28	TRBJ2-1	TGTGCCAGCAGTTTTCGGGCCGCTTCGTTCTTC	CASSFRAASFF
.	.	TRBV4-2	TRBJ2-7	TGTGCCAGCAGCCAAGAACCGGGCTTGGGTGTGCAGTACTTC	CASSQEPGLGVQYF
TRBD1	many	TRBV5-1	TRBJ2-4	TGCGCCAGCAGCACGGGACAGGGTTCTTCATATACCAAAAACATTCAGTACTTC	CASSTGQGSSYTKNIQYF